This TCR beta chain was captured by sequencing in a study of cytomegalovirus exposure and HLA in healthy donors. Remarks on this clone: Its antigen is undetermined.

TCRdb's table, derived via immunoSEQ multiplex PCR, lists solely in-frame clones and lacks some. Seen here are some 200,000 clones, 84% observed once, and the top ten hold roughly 12%. Study findings and constraints: High specificity and sensitivity for cytomegalovirus status were reported for the classifier. Specificity of three CMV-associated chains for CMV antigens was verified in vitro. A list of 150 to 200 TCR beta chains associated with cytomegalovirus was given.

Germline CDR1 and CDR2: MNHEY and SVGAGI. Trimming pared 2 bases from V and 10 bases from J, leaving 8 bases between. This CDR3 has 11 amino acids. The sequencing sample was made of PBMCs. The V and J genes are TRBV6-5 and TRBJ1-1; no clear D gene. This TCR came from a woman aged 25 to 39 in good health and CMV-seropositive. CDR3 residues: CASSYPGRAFF. The CDR3 coding sequence is TGTGCCAGCAGTTACCCAGGAAGAGCTTTCTTT.